The present TCR beta chain was sequenced within a study of lymphopenia after photon versus proton radiotherapy. Findings of the study overall: Authors raise, but do not show, better survival with proton therapy. Post-nadir diversity loss with photons came from oligoclonal expansion, particularly CD8+ Temra cells.

Produced via immunoSEQ multiplex PCR; TCRdb's table is partial and in-frame only. This sample has 65,000 to 75,000 clones; 87% occur once, and the top ten carry roughly a tenth. Remarks on this clone: Antigen unknown.

This CDR3 comprises 15 residues. Germline V gene lookup returns CDR1 SGHRS and CDR2 YFSETQ. V lost 3 bases to trimming and J lost 7 bases; unmatched junction nucleotides: 7. This chain uses TRBV5-1 with TRBJ1-4, with TRBD1 matching over 9 bases. This material consisted of peripheral blood, taken from a patient treated with proton-based radiotherapy. The source of this sequence is a man older than 75 with esophageal cancer. CDR3 DNA: TGCGCCAGCAGCTCATTCGGGACAGGGAGTGAAAAACTGTTTTTT. Translated: CASSSFGTGSEKLFF. The variable domain in full, with the rest retrieved from reference TRBV5-1 and TRBJ1-4, is KAGVTQTPRYLIKTRGQQVTLSCSPISGHRSVSWYQQTPGQGLQFLFEYFSETQRNKGNFPGRFSGRQFSNSRSEMNVSTLELGDSALYLCASSSFGTGSEKLFFGSGTQLSVL.